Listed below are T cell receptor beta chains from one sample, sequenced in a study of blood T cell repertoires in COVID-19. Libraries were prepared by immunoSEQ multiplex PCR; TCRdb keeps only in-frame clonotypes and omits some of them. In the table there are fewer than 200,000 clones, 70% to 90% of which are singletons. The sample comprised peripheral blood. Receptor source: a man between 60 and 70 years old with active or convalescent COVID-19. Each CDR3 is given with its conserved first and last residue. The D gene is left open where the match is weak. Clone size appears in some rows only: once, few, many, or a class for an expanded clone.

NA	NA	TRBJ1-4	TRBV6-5	CASSYRGGQPNEKLFF	TGTGCCAGCAGTTACAGGGGGGGGCAGCCTAATGAAAAACTGTTTTTT
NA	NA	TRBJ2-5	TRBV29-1	CSVEGGGAGFGETQYF	TGCAGCGTTGAAGGGGGGGGCGCCGGTTTCGGTGAGACCCAGTACTTC
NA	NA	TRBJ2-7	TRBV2	CAGGVSGLEQYF	TGTGCCGGAGGGGTGTCAGGCCTCGAGCAGTACTTC
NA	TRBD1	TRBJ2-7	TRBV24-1	CATSDSRDSRDEQYF	TGTGCCACCAGTGATTCGAGGGACAGTCGCGACGAGCAGTACTTC
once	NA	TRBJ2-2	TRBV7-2	CASSPDFTGELFF	TGTGCCAGCAGCCCCGACTTCACCGGGGAGCTGTTTTTT
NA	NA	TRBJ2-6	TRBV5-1	CASSDPSSGANVLTF	TGCGCCAGCAGCGATCCCAGCTCTGGGGCCAACGTCCTGACTTTC
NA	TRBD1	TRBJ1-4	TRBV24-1	CATSDPRQGSEKLFF	TGTGCCACCAGTGATCCCCGACAGGGTAGCGAAAAACTGTTTTTT
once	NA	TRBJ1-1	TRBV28	CASSLRGRIEAFF	TGTGCCAGCAGTTTACGGGGGAGGATTGAAGCTTTCTTT
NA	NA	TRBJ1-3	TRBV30	CAWSVSGNTIYF	TGTGCCTGGAGTGTATCGGGAAACACCATATATTTT
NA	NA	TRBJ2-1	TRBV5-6	CASSLDYSNEQFF	TGTGCCAGCAGCTTGGATTACAGCAATGAGCAGTTCTTC
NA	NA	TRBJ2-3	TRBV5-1	CASSSSYVTDTQYF	TGCGCCAGCAGCTCCAGTTATGTTACAGATACGCAGTATTTT
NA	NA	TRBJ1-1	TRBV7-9	CASSFGGGDEAFF	TGTGCCAGCAGCTTTGGCGGTGGTGATGAAGCTTTCTTT